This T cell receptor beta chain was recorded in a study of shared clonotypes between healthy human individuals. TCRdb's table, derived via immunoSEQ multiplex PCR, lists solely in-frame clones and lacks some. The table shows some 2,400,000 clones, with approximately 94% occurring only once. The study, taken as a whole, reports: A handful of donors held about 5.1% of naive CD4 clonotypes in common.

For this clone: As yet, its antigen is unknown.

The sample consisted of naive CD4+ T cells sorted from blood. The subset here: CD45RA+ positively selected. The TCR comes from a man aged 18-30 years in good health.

The CDR3 reads CASGNPGQGETQYF. The DNA of the CDR3 is TGTGCCAGCGGGAACCCGGGACAGGGGGAGACCCAGTACTTC. The V gene is TRBV25-1, the J gene TRBJ2-5; 10 nucleotides line up with TRBD1. Germline loops: CDR1 MGHDK, CDR2 SYGVNS. This CDR3 is built from 14 residues. The J segment lost 5 bases and the V segment lost 8 bases, leaving 8 bases of the junction unmatched.